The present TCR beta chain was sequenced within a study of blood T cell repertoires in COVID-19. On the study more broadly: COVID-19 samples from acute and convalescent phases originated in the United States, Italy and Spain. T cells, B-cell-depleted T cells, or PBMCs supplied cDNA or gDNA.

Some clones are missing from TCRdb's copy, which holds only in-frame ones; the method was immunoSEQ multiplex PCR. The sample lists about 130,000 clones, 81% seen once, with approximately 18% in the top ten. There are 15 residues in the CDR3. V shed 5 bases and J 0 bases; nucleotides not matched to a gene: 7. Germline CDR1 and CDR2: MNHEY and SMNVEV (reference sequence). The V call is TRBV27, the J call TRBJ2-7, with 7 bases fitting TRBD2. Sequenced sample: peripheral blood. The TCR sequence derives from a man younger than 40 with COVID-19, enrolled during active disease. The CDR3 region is CASSPPQRGSYEQYF. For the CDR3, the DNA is TGTGCCAGCAGTCCCCCCCAGCGGGGCTCCTACGAGCAGTACTTC.